A selection of T cell receptor beta chains follows, all from one sample in a study of cytomegalovirus exposure and HLA in healthy donors. Using immunoSEQ multiplex PCR, the repertoire was profiled, and TCRdb retains in-frame clones only, with some absent. Of approximately 140,000 clones listed, approximately 71% are singletons. The sample consisted of PBMCs. The receptors shown here come from a woman aged 60-75 years in good health and CMV-seronegative. Both conserved end residues are part of each CDR3. A D gene is named only where the DNA matches it firmly.

j_call d_call v_call cdr3_aa
TRBJ1-1 NA TRBV19 CASNPQGFGTEAFF
TRBJ2-2 NA TRBV11-3 CASSLYGGSTTGELFF
TRBJ2-5 NA TRBV4-1 CASSQEGGAGKETQYF
TRBJ1-1 NA TRBV28 CASSAGGALEAEAFF
TRBJ1-6 NA TRBV6-5 CASSTSRKGYSPLHF
NA NA TRBV5-6 CASSIYRAEQYF
TRBJ1-2 NA TRBV28 CASSLSRAYGYTF
TRBJ1-1 NA TRBV5-1 CASSLSGGGAEAFF
TRBJ2-7 NA TRBV27 CASSSGLFQYF
TRBJ2-1 NA TRBV19 CASSRPSSYNEQFF
TRBJ1-1 NA TRBV5-1 CASSSPGQIIRDTEAFF
TRBJ1-5 NA TRBV19 CASSPEGISNQPQHF
TRBJ2-3 TRBD2 TRBV18 CASSPGLAGGLDTQYF
TRBJ1-5 TRBD1 TRBV9 CASSAGQGSQPQHF